This T cell receptor beta chain is drawn from a study of cytomegalovirus exposure and HLA in healthy donors. Looking at the study overall: The approximately 660 first-cohort repertoires shared a platform with the approximately 130 validation repertoires, as reported in a later analysis. General study results and limits: There were some public TCRs occurring in many donors, but most TCR sequences were rare. A few chains tied to CMV proved CMV antigen-specific in vitro.

Some clones are missing from TCRdb's copy, which holds only in-frame ones; the method was immunoSEQ multiplex PCR. The sample carries around 160,000 clones, 84% recorded once. V gave up 4 bases and J gave up 7 bases, with 22 bases separating them. The CDR3 runs to 16 residues. Germline CDR1 is MNHEY and CDR2 is SMNVEV (reference sequence). Note on this clone: The antigen remains undetermined.

This sequence was found in a man aged 25 to 40 in good health and CMV-seropositive. J is TRBJ1-1 and V is TRBV27; possibly TRBD1 for D (5 bases). The specimen sequenced was PBMCs. The CDR3 reads CASSSLQGQGLYEAFF. CDR3 DNA sequence: TGTGCCAGCAGTTCCCTCCAGGGCCAGGGCCTTTATGAAGCTTTCTTT.